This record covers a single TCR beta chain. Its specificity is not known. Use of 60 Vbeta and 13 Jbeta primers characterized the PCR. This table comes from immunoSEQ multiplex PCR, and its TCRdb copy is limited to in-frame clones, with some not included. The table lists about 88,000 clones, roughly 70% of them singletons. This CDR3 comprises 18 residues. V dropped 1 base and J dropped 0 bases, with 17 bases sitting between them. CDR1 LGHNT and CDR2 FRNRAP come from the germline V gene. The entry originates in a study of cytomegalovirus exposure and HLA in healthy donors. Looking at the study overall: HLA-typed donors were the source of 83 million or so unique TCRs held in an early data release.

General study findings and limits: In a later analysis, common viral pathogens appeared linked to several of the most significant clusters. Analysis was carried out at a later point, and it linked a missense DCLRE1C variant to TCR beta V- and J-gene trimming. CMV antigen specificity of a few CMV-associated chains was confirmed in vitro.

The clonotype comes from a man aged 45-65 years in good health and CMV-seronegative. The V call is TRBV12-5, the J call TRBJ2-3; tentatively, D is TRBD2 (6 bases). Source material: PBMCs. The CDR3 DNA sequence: TGTGCTAGTGGTTTGGCAGGAGGGCCAGGTACTAGCACAGATACGCAGTATTTT. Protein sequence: CASGLAGGPGTSTDTQYF. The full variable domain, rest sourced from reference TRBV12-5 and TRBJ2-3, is DARVTQTPRHKVTEMGQEVTMRCQPILGHNTVFWYRQTMMQGLELLAYFRNRAPLDDSGMPKDRFSAEMPDATLATLKIQPSEPRDSAVYFCASGLAGGPGTSTDTQYFGPGTRLTVL.